The clone carrying this T cell receptor (beta chain) is a singleton in its sample. Antigen: not known. The assay was immunoSEQ multiplex PCR, and TCRdb's table has in-frame clones only and misses some. The table lists roughly 93,000 clones, 75% to 85% of them singletons. This sample was taken from a study of radiotherapy plus CTLA-4 blockade in lung cancer. Across the whole study: Objective responses were observed in 15% to 20% of patients, and disease control was achieved by around 31%.

This CDR3 comprises 15 residues. Germline trimming cut 2 bases from V and 3 bases from J; bases unmatched to any gene: 5. Germline CDR1 is SGHRS and CDR2 is YFSETQ. General study points: After treatment with radiotherapy plus ipilimumab, TCR clones that came from the tumor expanded in blood. With interferon-beta, early dynamics of blood T cell clones were reported to best predict response.

Alongside CTLA-4 blockade with ipilimumab, patients with chemo-refractory metastatic non-small-cell lung cancer received focal radiation. The chain is built from TRBV5-1 and TRBJ1-2; 9 nucleotides align to TRBD1. This receptor was taken from a human donor with non-small cell lung cancer who had a partial response to radiotherapy plus ipilimumab. The starting material was peripheral blood, obtained from a patient treated with radiotherapy plus ipilimumab. The CDR3 spells CASSFGTGRDYGYTF. The CDR3 region has the DNA TGCGCCAGCAGCTTCGGGACAGGGAGAGACTATGGCTACACCTTC.